This is a list of T cell receptor beta chains from one sample in a study of T-cell reconstitution after alpha-beta-depleted transplantation in children. TCRdb reprocessed the PCR reads with MiXCR, giving one entry per CDR3 protein. The sample carries 300,000 to 400,000 distinct CDR3 sequences, 16% recorded once. The sample was PBMCs, mostly from graft donor cells, taken 360 days after TCRalphabeta/CD19-depleted stem cell transplant. All receptors come from a male patient between 2 and 10 years old who had a stem cell transplant for acute lymphoblastic leukemia, so the T cells may come from the graft donor. The CDR3 runs from the conserved cysteine through the conserved F or W. D genes are given only for firm matches. Not all rows give a size; the values are once, few, many and, for expanded clones, a class.

v_call	d_call	j_call	clone_size	cdr3_aa	cdr3_nt
TRBV4-3	NA	TRBJ2-1	NA	CASSPIPLGEQFF	TGCGCCAGCAGCCCAATACCCTTAGGTGAGCAGTTCTTC
TRBV9	TRBD1	TRBJ1-5	many	CASSVGPGGSLEPQHF	TGTGCCAGCAGCGTAGGTCCAGGGGGGTCTTTAGAGCCCCAGCATTTT
TRBV7-8	NA	TRBJ1-2	few	CASSSGPRVSANYGYTF	TGTGCCAGCAGCTCGGGCCCCAGGGTATCAGCTAACTATGGCTACACCTTC
TRBV12-3/TRBV12-4	NA	TRBJ2-7	NA	CASTAHPVIGTLTYEQYF	TGTGCCAGCACCGCACATCCGGTGATCGGGACTCTCACCTACGAGCAGTACTTC
TRBV27	NA	TRBJ2-3	NA	CASSLSLLPDTQYF	TGTGCCAGCAGTTTATCCTTGCTGCCAGATACGCAGTATTTT
TRBV7-9	NA	TRBJ2-4	NA	CASSLEVGRRNIQYF	TGTGCCAGCAGCTTAGAAGTGGGCAGGAGAAACATTCAGTACTTC
TRBV5-1	NA	TRBJ1-4	many	CASSLDWREKLFF	TGCGCCAGCAGCTTGGATTGGCGTGAAAAACTGTTTTTT
TRBV28	NA	TRBJ2-7	many	CASSSITWANGYEQYF	TGTGCCAGCAGTTCCATTACGTGGGCTAATGGCTACGAGCAGTACTTC
TRBV29-1	TRBD1	TRBJ1-5	NA	CSVGQGRSQPQHF	TGCAGCGTTGGACAGGGAAGGAGTCAGCCCCAGCATTTT
TRBV10-3	NA	TRBJ2-7	few	CAISDRLRRNATYEQYF	TGTGCCATCAGTGACCGGTTGAGGCGTAATGCCACCTACGAGCAGTACTTC
TRBV15	TRBD2	TRBJ2-4	few	CATSRSSGYIQYF	TGTGCCACCAGCAGATCTAGCGGGTACATTCAGTACTTC